These 11 T cell receptor beta chains originate from one sample sequenced in a study of blood T cells in healthy people across ages (dated by TCRdb to 2014 to 2015). Library preparation was by 5' RACE. Sequenced on an Illumina HiSeq 2500. A second PCR of about 7 to 12 cycles was performed with a sample-barcoded 5' primer and a J-beta primer mix. The public sequencing data were trimmed at Q25 with fastp and processed into clonotypes with MiXCR by TCRdb, which kept only in-frame beta chains. Rows are unified per CDR3 protein, each entry keeping the most common DNA and genes. In this sample the table shows hundreds of thousands of distinct CDR3 sequences, about 30% of which occur a single time. 15% to 19% of the sample comes from the top ten. Sequencing input: blood. The source is a woman older than 75 in good health.

The chain carries TRBV28 and TRBJ2-7; D call uncertain. CDR1 MDHEN and CDR2 SYDVKM come from the germline V gene. Trimming left V 4 bases short and J 6 bases short, with 19 bases between. This CDR3 is 15 amino acids long. The CDR3 reads CASSSALPVSSEQYF. DNA of the CDR3: TGTGCCAGCAGTTCTGCCCTCCCCGTTTCGTCCGAGCAGTACTTC.

The J gene is TRBJ1-1, the V gene TRBV9; D unclear. The CDR3 has 9 residues. CDR1 is SGDLS and CDR2 is YYNGEE in the germline V gene. V lost 5 bases to trimming and J lost 7 bases, with 3 bases between them. CDR3 sequence (DNA): TGTGCCAGCAGGGATGAAGCTTTCTTT. It encodes CASRDEAFF.

At least ten counts were recorded for this clonotype. The chain has TRBV9 and TRBJ2-1; TRBD2 agrees at 9 bases. The CDR3 totals 16 residues. V trimming: 0 bases; J trimming: 7 bases; junction bases outside the gene matches: 8. Germline CDR1 and CDR2: SGDLS and YYNGEE. Here the CDR3 DNA reads TGTGCCAGCAGCGTAGTTGGCGGGGGGGCGGGGAATGAGCAGTTCTTC. Encoded protein: CASSVVGGGAGNEQFF.

In this sample, this clonotype turned up a few times. J is TRBJ2-1 and V is TRBV19, with D unresolved. The V and J ends lost 5 bases and 5 bases respectively, with 13 bases between them. Germline V gene sequence: CDR1 LNHDA, CDR2 SQIVND (reference sequence). CDR3 length: 14 residues. The CDR3 loop is CASSEAALNNEQFF. In DNA, the CDR3 is TGTGCCAGTAGTGAGGCTGCCCTGAACAATGAGCAGTTCTTC.

This clonotype came up many times. The V gene is TRBV5-1, the J gene TRBJ1-1; weak D call: TRBD1 (5 bases). Looked up from germline, CDR1 is SGHRS and CDR2 is YFSETQ. This CDR3 has 15 residues. Trimming left V 4 bases short and J 2 bases short, with 15 bases between. In DNA, the CDR3 is TGCGCCAGCAGCCTACCATCGACAGTAAACACTGAAGCTTTCTTT. Translated, it gives CASSLPSTVNTEAFF.

The chain carries TRBV13 and TRBJ1-6, with 7 bases identical to TRBD1. V lost 5 bases, J lost 10 bases, and 8 bases stayed unmatched. This CDR3 spans 14 amino acids. From germline, CDR1 is PRHDT and CDR2 FYEKMQ (reference sequence). The CDR3 sequence is CASSPDRAGSPLHF. The CDR3 DNA is TGTGCCAGCAGCCCTGACAGGGCTGGATCACCCCTCCACTTT.

As for this clonotype: A much larger clonotype is one base distant, so this may be a read error. The chain uses TRBV20-1 and TRBJ1-2, with 8 bases identical to TRBD1. Germline CDR1 is DFQATT and CDR2 is SNEGSKA (reference sequence). This CDR3 is 12 amino acids long. The CDR3 DNA sequence: TGCAGCGATGGAGACAGGGGCGTGGGCTACACCTTC. The encoded protein is CSDGDRGVGYTF.

The DNA of the CDR3 is TGTGCCAGCAGCTTGGAACTAGCGGGGGGGGAAGAGACCCAGTACTTC. This codes for CASSLELAGGEETQYF. The chain employs TRBV5-6 and TRBJ2-5; TRBD2 matches 13 bases. The CDR3 contains 16 residues. The ends lost 0 bases at V and 3 bases at J; junction bases unmatched: 2. Germline loops: CDR1 SGHDT, CDR2 YYEEEE.

Points on this clonotype: A clone one base away is much larger, so this may be a read error. The chain uses TRBV6-5 and TRBJ2-7; possibly TRBD2 for D (6 bases). Germline CDR1 and CDR2: MNHEY and SVGAGI. V gave up 1 base and J gave up 2 bases, with 15 bases separating them. The CDR3 consists of 16 residues. The CDR3 DNA reads TGTGCCAGCAGTTACTTGGAGGGATTAAGCCCCTACGAGCAGTACTTC. This codes for CASSYLEGLSPYEQYF.

This clonotype was counted a few times. The V call is TRBV27, the J call TRBJ2-3; D is perhaps TRBD1 or TRBD2 (5 bases each). The V and J ends lost 3 bases and 6 bases respectively, with 19 bases between them. CDR1 and CDR2 (germline): MNHEY, SMNVEV (reference sequence). The CDR3 sequence is 16 residues long. The CDR3, as DNA: TGTGCCAGCAGTTTTGGTATCGGGGCAGCGGCCGATACGCAGTATTTT. This gives the protein CASSFGIGAAADTQYF.

Ten or more counts support this clonotype. V is TRBV10-3 and J is TRBJ2-7; the D gene is possibly TRBD2 (6 bases). Trimming removed 4 bases from V and 2 bases from J, with 9 bases in between. The CDR3 has 13 residues. Germline V CDR1 and CDR2: ENHRY, SYGVKD. DNA of the CDR3: TGTGCCATCAGTGCGGGGGAACCCTACGAGCAGTACTTC. It is translated as CAISAGEPYEQYF.